This T cell receptor beta chain was retrieved from a study of T cell responses to AZD1222 COVID-19 vaccine. This clone has a handful of counts. The antigen is undetermined. The study's findings and limits: Among the donors, most were white British and more were female, and clonal diversity was possibly underestimated.

Sequencing used immunoSEQ multiplex PCR; TCRdb keeps in-frame clones, though not all of them. The table includes approximately 150,000 clones, approximately 88% detected once. Both about-4-week and about-12-week second-dose recipients were combined. The TCR was taken from an adult who received the AZD1222 COVID-19 vaccine. The source material was peripheral blood, sampled 28 days after the second AZD1222 dose.

Here the CDR3 reads CASTYPGNYGYTF. CDR3 in DNA: TGTGCCAGCACCTATCCAGGGAACTATGGCTACACCTTC. The genes are TRBV7-9 and TRBJ1-2, with a tentative D call TRBD1 (5 bases). The CDR3 sequence is 13 residues long. Germline assignment: CDR1 SEHNR and CDR2 FQNEAQ (reference sequence). V lost 7 bases and J lost 2, with 11 bases in between.